The 20 T cell receptor beta chains presented below share a single source sample, sequenced in a study of graft-versus-host responses after intestinal transplantation listed by TCRdb under 2021. The library was produced with the immunoSEQ multiplex PCR assay. The immuneACCESS repertoire file appears here via TCRdb, limited to in-frame rearrangements. These files lack a portion of the clones; in checked studies, under half of the deficit traces to unresolved V genes, and the cause of the others is not known. The sample has about 120,000 clones on record, 85% to 95% of them singletons. The leading ten clones occupy around 3% of the sample. Interpreted using the paper, the time point label stands for: cells obtained before transplantation from donor or recipient. These receptors have no known antigen. The material sequenced was unstimulated CD8+ T cells sorted from spleen or lymph node cells, taken before intestinal transplant. The receptors stem from a human donor who received an intestinal transplant.

The chain carries TRBV28 and TRBJ2-7; D is perhaps TRBD1 or TRBD2 (6 bases each). The germline V gene has CDR1 MDHEN and CDR2 SYDVKM. V lost 7 bases, J lost 4 bases, and 17 bases lay in between. This CDR3 spans 14 amino acids. The DNA for the CDR3 is TGTGCCAGCAAGGGGGGAGAAGGACCTTACGAGCAGTACTTC. Its protein product is CASKGGEGPYEQYF.

The V gene is TRBV4-3, the J gene TRBJ2-7, with 12 positions matching TRBD2. Germline V lookup: CDR1 LGHNA, CDR2 YSLEER. J gave up 1 base and V 1 base, and 2 bases lay outside the gene matches. This CDR3 is 16 amino acids long. Here the CDR3 DNA reads TGCGCCAGCAGCCAAGTACTAGCGGGAGGTTCCTACGAGCAGTACTTC. Translated, it gives CASSQVLAGGSYEQYF.

The chain couples TRBV27 to TRBJ2-3, with 14 bases matching TRBD2. Germline-derived CDR1 and CDR2 are MNHEY and SMNVEV (reference sequence). The V segment lost 4 bases and the J segment 2 bases; nucleotides outside the gene matches: 8. The length of the CDR3 is 18 residues. The CDR3 region has the DNA TGTGCCAGCAGTTCGACTAGCGGGAGGGCCGAGATCACAGATACGCAGTATTTT. It yields the protein CASSSTSGRAEITDTQYF.

V gene TRBV4-3 combines with J gene TRBJ2-7; D gene uncertain. Trimming removed 3 bases from V and 1 base from J, with 13 bases in between. The CDR3 runs to 15 residues. Per germline, CDR1 LGHNA and CDR2 YSLEER. CDR3 bases: TGCGCCAGCAGCCAGTGGTCGTCAGCGTCCTACGAGCAGTACTTC. Translated: CASSQWSSASYEQYF.

The chain carries TRBV4-3 and TRBJ2-1; 10 bases match TRBD2. The trim removed 3 bases at V and 4 bases at J, leaving 3 bases unmatched. Germline CDR1 is LGHNA and CDR2 is YSLEER. The CDR3 runs to 15 residues. This chain's CDR3 is CASSQKLAGYNEQFF. In DNA, the CDR3 is TGCGCCAGCAGCCAGAAACTAGCGGGGTACAATGAGCAGTTCTTC.

This clone was seen only once. The V and J genes are TRBV15 and TRBJ2-1; TRBD2 might be the D (5 bases). The CDR3 has 13 amino acids. V lost 0 bases and J lost 6, with 6 bases in between. Germline V gene data show CDR1 as LNHNV and CDR2 as YYDKDF (reference sequence). DNA of the CDR3: TGTGCCACCAGCAGAGATCGGGGCAATGAGCAGTTCTTC. It encodes CATSRDRGNEQFF.

The rearrangement uses TRBV4-1 and TRBJ2-7; D is possibly TRBD1 (6 bases). Trimming stripped 0 bases from V and 0 bases from J, with 9 bases between. From germline, CDR1 is MGHRA and CDR2 YSYEKL. This CDR3 spans 15 amino acids. In nucleotides, the CDR3 is TGCGCCAGCAGCCAAGAGGGGGCGGGCTCCTACGAGCAGTACTTC. As protein: CASSQEGAGSYEQYF.

This chain uses TRBV15 with TRBJ2-1, with 7 bases lining up with TRBD1. The length of the CDR3 is 15 residues. The germline gives CDR1 LNHNV, CDR2 YYDKDF (reference sequence). V was clipped by 5 bases and J by 8 bases; unmatched bases: 12. The CDR3 nucleotides read TGTGCCACCAGCTTAACCAGGGACAGATTGGATGAGCAGTTCTTC. Protein: CATSLTRDRLDEQFF.

V usage is TRBV2 and J usage is TRBJ2-7, with TRBD1 as a possible D gene (6 bases). From germline, CDR1 is SNHLY and CDR2 FYNNEI. This CDR3 contains 19 residues. V lost 6 bases and J 0 bases, leaving 27 bases between the germline ends. The CDR3 is CASSKPGQSPFKSSYEQYF. The CDR3 nucleotides are TGTGCCAGCAGCAAGCCCGGACAGTCCCCGTTTAAAAGCTCCTACGAGCAGTACTTC.

As for this clone: Sequence at one end of the junction differs from germline and may be a read error. The chain joins TRBV7-7 to TRBJ1-2, with D tentatively TRBD1 (5 bases). This CDR3 spans 17 amino acids. Looked up from germline, CDR1 is SSHAT and CDR2 is FNYEAQ (reference sequence). CDR3 loop: CASSFRGGVGPQGSYTF. The CDR3 DNA reads as TGTGCTAGCAGCTTCCGGGGGGGGGTCGGTCCCCAAGGTAGCTACACCTTC.

J is TRBJ2-2 and V is TRBV16; no clear D. The CDR3 length is 14 residues. Germline assignment: CDR1 KGHSY and CDR2 FQNENV. V was clipped by 7 bases and J by 5 bases, with 14 bases between them. In nucleotides, the CDR3 is TGTGCCAGCACTCAAGTGACATCGACCGGGGAGCTGTTTTTT. It encodes CASTQVTSTGELFF.

The rearrangement uses TRBV11-2 and TRBJ2-7; D is uncertain. The V end was cut by 4 bases, the J end by 3 bases, with 13 bases between. The CDR3 spans 14 residues. Per germline, CDR1 SGHAT and CDR2 FQNNGV. The CDR3: CASSSPGGIYEQYF. The CDR3 DNA reads TGTGCCAGCAGCTCCCCCGGCGGTATCTACGAGCAGTACTTC.

The V and J genes are TRBV7-8 and TRBJ2-1, with 7 nucleotides matching TRBD1. Losses at the gene ends were 4 bases for V and 0 bases for J; bases not matched to a gene: 6. Germline V CDR1 and CDR2: SGHVS, FQNEAQ. The CDR3 is 16 residues long. For the CDR3, the DNA is TGTGCCAGCAGCTCTCCGGGACAGAGCTCCTACAATGAGCAGTTCTTC. It encodes CASSSPGQSSYNEQFF.

This clone has a single count. V gene TRBV6-6 combines with J gene TRBJ2-1; 11 bases align to TRBD2. V trimming: 2 bases; J trimming: 7 bases; junction bases outside the gene matches: 4. The germline CDR1 and CDR2 sequences are MNHNY and SVGAGI (reference sequence). This CDR3 has 15 residues. CDR3: CASSYTSGRGNEQFF. As DNA, the CDR3 is TGTGCCAGCAGTTACACTAGCGGGAGAGGGAATGAGCAGTTCTTC.

Details on this clone: Its ends do not fully match the called genes, so a read error is possible. The rearrangement uses TRBV15 and TRBJ2-5; 8 nucleotides agree with TRBD1. This CDR3 spans 19 amino acids. CDR1 is LNHNV, CDR2 YYDKDF, per germline (reference sequence). The CDR3 sequence: CATSGDTFGLQGAGETQYF. CDR3 sequence (DNA): TGTGCCACCAGCGGAGACACTTTCGGTTTGCAGGGGGCCGGAGAGACCCAGTACTTC.

The V and J genes are TRBV6-5 and TRBJ1-1, with D unclear. The V and J ends lost 0 bases and 1 base respectively, with 6 bases between them. Germline CDR1 MNHEY, CDR2 SVGAGI. The CDR3 totals 14 residues. In DNA, the CDR3 is TGTGCCAGCAGTTACTCGCTATCGAACACTGAAGCTTTCTTT. Protein: CASSYSLSNTEAFF.

This chain uses TRBV11-1 with TRBJ2-1; 10 bases fit TRBD2. In germline, CDR1 is SGHAT, CDR2 FQDESV (reference sequence). CDR3 size: 15 residues. After removal of 1 base from V and 7 bases from J, the junction contained 4 bases not matched to a gene. The chain's CDR3 is CASSLGPAGGNEQFF. The CDR3 region has the DNA TGTGCCAGCAGCTTAGGTCCAGCGGGGGGGAATGAGCAGTTCTTC.

The chain recombines TRBV28 with TRBJ1-2; 7 bases match TRBD1. V dropped 2 bases and J dropped 7; count of bases not matched to a gene: 4. Germline V gene data show CDR1 as MDHEN and CDR2 as SYDVKM. The CDR3 has 13 residues. The CDR3 DNA reads TGTGCCAGCAGTTTAGTGGGGACAGCTGGCTACACCTTC. Protein sequence: CASSLVGTAGYTF.

The rearrangement joins TRBV28 to TRBJ2-2; D remains ambiguous. This CDR3 has 14 amino acids. The V gene's germline CDR1 is MDHEN and CDR2 SYDVKM. V lost 6 bases, J lost 3 bases, and 11 bases lay in between. As DNA, the CDR3 is TGTGCCAGCAGCCCCCCCTCATACACCGGGGAGCTGTTTTTT. Its protein is CASSPPSYTGELFF.

The chain recombines TRBV28 with TRBJ2-1; no firm D call. The germline CDR1 and CDR2 sequences are MDHEN and SYDVKM. The CDR3 runs to 11 residues. V was trimmed by 2 bases and J by 10 bases, leaving 6 bases between them. CDR3 DNA: TGTGCCAGCAGTTTAGCCAGCGAGCAGTTCTTC. It codes for CASSLASEQFF.